What follows describes a single TCR beta chain. The data are from a study of blood T cell repertoires in COVID-19. Study summary: Some COVID-19 samples were acute and others convalescent; all came from the United States, Italy and Spain. Nucleic acid was either cDNA or gDNA, and it came from T cells, B-cell-depleted T cells, or PBMCs.

In the study's own analysis: Estimates of nucleated cell counts were drawn from the amplification of reference gene primers. TCRdb's copy holds only in-frame clones and misses some; the assay was immunoSEQ multiplex PCR. For V, J and clone size, that table is used; D and trimming come from the DNA. This table holds around 20,000 clones, over 65% found once. The CDR3 is 17 amino acids. Germline V lookup: CDR1 MGHRA, CDR2 YSYEKL. J lost 4 bases, V lost 4 bases, and 13 bases had no gene match. This clonotype originated in a human donor in a cohort sampled during active COVID-19. This chain joins TRBV4-1 and TRBJ2-7; 10 positions match TRBD1. The sequenced material came from peripheral blood. The CDR3 loop reads CASSLRGTGEIRYEQYF. The CDR3 DNA is TGCGCCAGCAGCCTTCGTGGGACAGGGGAGATAAGGTACGAGCAGTACTTC.